Following are 27 T cell receptor beta chains from one sample sequenced in a study of T-cell memory formation after mild COVID-19. TCRdb called the 5' RACE reads again in MiXCR, with one record for every CDR3 protein. The sample comprises around 320,000 distinct CDR3 sequences, over 25% of which are singletons, and roughly 13% rests with the top ten. Specimen: PBMCs or a T cell subset sorted from them (not recorded which). The receptors originated from an adult woman who had mild COVID-19 (a few samples of this study predate the infection). Cell type and time point are not known.

V gene TRBV20-1 combines with J gene TRBJ1-6, with 7 bases that match TRBD1. This CDR3 has 12 amino acids. Germline lookup yields CDR1 DFQATT and CDR2 SNEGSKA (reference sequence). J gave up 7 bases and V 7 bases, and 4 bases lay outside the gene matches. CDR3 sequence reads: CSVRQGNSPLHF. For the CDR3, the DNA is TGCAGTGTCCGACAGGGAAATTCACCCCTCCACTTT.

The chain couples TRBV25-1 to TRBJ2-7; tentative D call: TRBD1 (5 bases). This CDR3 has 12 residues. Germline lookup yields CDR1 MGHDK and CDR2 SYGVNS. V was cut by 6 bases and J by 4 bases, with 10 bases left in between. Written as DNA, the CDR3 is TGTGCCAGCAGGCTAGGGGCGTACGAGCAGTACTTC. It translates to CASRLGAYEQYF.

The chain employs TRBV10-2 and TRBJ2-5; no clear D. This CDR3 has 13 amino acids. Germline V gives CDR1 WSHSY, CDR2 SAAADI. Trimming removed 2 bases at V and 5 bases at J, with 9 bases between. CDR3 loop: CASSEELGETQYF. The CDR3 bases are TGCGCCAGCAGTGAGGAGTTAGGTGAGACCCAGTACTTC.

This rearrangement joins TRBV4-1 to TRBJ1-3, with D uncertain. This CDR3 spans 14 amino acids. The germline CDR1 and CDR2 sequences are MGHRA and YSYEKL. Trimming stripped 2 bases from V and 7 bases from J, with 12 bases between. The CDR3 reads CASSQSDDRNTIYF. As DNA, the CDR3 is TGCGCCAGCAGCCAATCCGACGATAGGAACACCATATATTTT.

The sample holds a few counts of this clonotype. The gene calls are TRBV5-1 and TRBJ2-3; no definite D call. V lost 0 bases, J lost 0 bases, and 8 bases lay in between. The CDR3 runs 15 residues. Germline V gives CDR1 SGHRS, CDR2 YFSETQ. The CDR3 bases are TGCGCCAGCAGCTTGGGAAGACTCAGCACAGATACGCAGTATTTT. This translates into CASSLGRLSTDTQYF.

This sequence joins TRBV2 and TRBJ1-1; no clear D. Looked up from germline, CDR1 is SNHLY and CDR2 is FYNNEI. V gave up 10 bases and J gave up 0 bases, with 6 bases separating them. The CDR3 is 11 amino acids. DNA of the CDR3: TGTGCCACCGTCATGAACACTGAAGCTTTCTTT. It yields the protein CATVMNTEAFF.

The table lists this clonotype with a few counts. The rearrangement links TRBV20-1 to TRBJ2-7, with D maybe TRBD2 (5 bases). V was clipped by 1 base and J by 2 bases, with 12 bases between them. This CDR3 contains 14 residues. CDR1 is DFQATT and CDR2 is SNEGSKA in the germline V gene (reference sequence). Written as DNA, the CDR3 is TGCAGTGCTAGAGTGGCCTCGGGGACCTACGAGCAGTACTTC. Protein product: CSARVASGTYEQYF.

The V gene is TRBV29-1, the J gene TRBJ2-3, with a weak D call TRBD2 (6 bases). The V and J ends lost 6 bases and 3 bases respectively, with 13 bases between them. Germline CDR1 and CDR2: SQVTM and ANQGSEA. The CDR3 totals 13 residues. CDR3: CSVPGLLTDTQYF. CDR3 sequence (DNA): TGCAGCGTGCCGGGACTCCTTACAGATACGCAGTATTTT.

Only a few counts were recorded for this clonotype. The chain employs TRBV12-3 or TRBV12-4 and TRBJ1-5, with 7 bases aligning to TRBD1. There are 15 residues in the CDR3. The ends lost 6 bases at V and 3 bases at J; junction bases unmatched: 8. The CDR3 loop reads CASRLAGGTNQPQHF. Written as DNA, the CDR3 is TGTGCCAGCAGGCTAGCAGGGGGGACCAATCAGCCCCAGCATTTT.

This chain joins TRBV20-1 and TRBJ2-1, with 12 bases fitting TRBD2. The CDR3 has 17 amino acids. V shed 0 bases and J 7 bases; nucleotides not matched to a gene: 10. Germline V CDR1 and CDR2: DFQATT, SNEGSKA (reference sequence). The CDR3 DNA follows: TGCAGTGCTAGAGATTATCTAGCGGGAGGGCCTCAGAATGAGCAGTTCTTC. This codes for CSARDYLAGGPQNEQFF.

This clonotype was seen more than once but under ten times. The rearrangement uses TRBV29-1 and TRBJ2-5; D may be TRBD2 (7 bases). This CDR3 region has 14 residues. V dropped 3 bases and J dropped 7 bases, with 18 bases sitting between them. Germline V gives CDR1 SQVTM, CDR2 ANQGSEA. The CDR3 reads CSVEAGARIGTQYF. The CDR3 DNA is TGCAGCGTTGAGGCGGGGGCCCGAATCGGGACCCAGTACTTC. Full variable domain (remainder filled in from reference TRBV29-1 and TRBJ2-5): SAVISQKPSRDICQRGTSLTIQCQVDSQVTMMFWYRQQPGQSLTLIATANQGSEATYESGFVIDKFPISRPNLTFSTLTVSNMSPEDSSIYLCSVEAGARIGTQYFGPGTRLLVL.

This clonotype was picked up a small number of times. The chain joins TRBV2 to TRBJ1-4; possibly TRBD1 for D (6 bases). CDR1 is SNHLY, CDR2 FYNNEI, per germline. Trimming took 3 bases from V and 3 from J, leaving 8 bases between them. The CDR3 is 14 amino acids. The CDR3 nucleotides are TGTGCCAGCAGTGAGTGGGGGCCTAATGAAAAACTGTTTTTT. Encoded protein: CASSEWGPNEKLFF.

The chain combines TRBV29-1 with TRBJ1-2, with TRBD1 as a possible D gene (6 bases). This CDR3 comprises 13 residues. Trimming took off 5 bases at V and 7 bases at J, with 17 bases between the two ends. Germline V gene lookup returns CDR1 SQVTM and CDR2 ANQGSEA. CDR3: CSVWDGRGGGYTF. DNA of the CDR3: TGCAGCGTTTGGGACGGCAGGGGAGGTGGCTACACCTTC.

The chain employs TRBV12-3 or TRBV12-4 and TRBJ2-5; 8 nucleotides line up with TRBD1. The CDR3 runs 15 residues. Germline trimming cut 5 bases from V and 4 bases from J; bases unmatched to any gene: 9. The CDR3 reads CASSAAGTGRETQYF. Here the CDR3 DNA reads TGTGCCAGCAGTGCTGCCGGGACAGGTAGAGAGACCCAGTACTTC.

This chain connects TRBV30 to TRBJ2-2; 11 positions agree with TRBD2. Germline assignment: CDR1 GTSNPN and CDR2 SVGIG (reference sequence). This CDR3 is 16 amino acids long. Trimming took 0 bases from V and 4 from J; bases not matched to a gene: 4. The CDR3 DNA is TGTGCCTGGAGTGTACGGGGGACTAGCGGCACCGGGGAGCTGTTTTTT. Translating gives CAWSVRGTSGTGELFF.

This chain connects TRBV5-6 to TRBJ1-6; 9 bases fit TRBD1. J lost 5 bases, V lost 4 bases, and 4 bases had no gene match. This CDR3 spans 15 amino acids. The germline V gene encodes CDR1 SGHDT and CDR2 YYEEEE. The DNA for the CDR3 is TGTGCCAGCAGCCCGTGGGACAGGGATAATTCACCCCTCCACTTT. Protein sequence: CASSPWDRDNSPLHF.

This clonotype was detected a few times. V is TRBV7-9 and J is TRBJ2-5, with D perhaps TRBD2 (6 bases). The V end was cut by 2 bases, the J end by 4 bases, with 23 bases between. Per germline, CDR1 SEHNR and CDR2 FQNEAQ (reference sequence). The CDR3 sequence is 18 residues long. The CDR3 sequence is CASSLPALVGGYGETQYF. As DNA, the CDR3 is TGTGCCAGCAGCTTACCAGCCTTAGTGGGAGGATACGGAGAGACCCAGTACTTC.

The chain employs TRBV14 and TRBJ2-1, with TRBD2 matching 10 bases. This CDR3 comprises 16 residues. V lost 4 bases, J lost 5 bases, and 8 bases stayed unmatched. CDR1 is SGHDN, CDR2 FVKESK, per germline. CDR3 amino acids: CASSLLGLAVHNEQFF. The CDR3 DNA follows: TGTGCCAGCAGCCTCCTTGGACTAGCGGTACACAATGAGCAGTTCTTC.

In this sample, this clonotype turned up many times. The chain is built from TRBV7-9 and TRBJ2-7; unclear D gene. CDR3 length: 12 amino acids. In germline, CDR1 is SEHNR, CDR2 FQNEAQ (reference sequence). V was pared by 4 bases and J by 4 bases, with 8 bases between. The DNA of the CDR3 is TGTGCCAGCAGCTCCGACCGATACGAGCAGTACTTC. This gives the protein CASSSDRYEQYF.

The V gene is TRBV7-8, the J gene TRBJ1-1; D is uncertain. Trimming removed 3 bases at V and 2 bases at J, with 10 bases between. This CDR3 comprises 14 residues. Germline V CDR1 and CDR2: SGHVS, FQNEAQ. The chain's CDR3 is CASSFTVTNTEAFF. The CDR3 region has the DNA TGTGCCAGCAGCTTTACAGTGACTAACACTGAAGCTTTCTTT.

The rearrangement joins TRBV12-3 or TRBV12-4 to TRBJ2-7, with 9 bases fitting TRBD1. J was trimmed by 4 bases and V by 3 bases; bases with no gene match: 4. The CDR3 has 14 residues. CDR3 region: CASSLDRGAYEQYF. The CDR3 nucleotides read TGTGCCAGCAGTTTGGACAGGGGAGCATACGAGCAGTACTTC.

The V and J genes are TRBV20-1 and TRBJ2-7; D is unclear. The V gene lost 3 bases and the J gene lost 11 bases, with 20 bases spanning the gap. The CDR3 totals 13 residues. Germline-derived CDR1 and CDR2 are DFQATT and SNEGSKA (reference sequence). CDR3 nucleotide sequence: TGCAGTGCTAGTAGCAGGTTGGTCTCGGTGGAGTACTTC. It specifies CSASSRLVSVEYF.

CDR3 in DNA: TGCGCCAGCAGCCATTGGGAGGGGGGGACTGAAGCTTTCTTT. Encoded protein: CASSHWEGGTEAFF. This chain joins TRBV4-1 and TRBJ1-1, with D possibly TRBD1 on 6 matching bases. Trimming stripped 3 bases from V and 5 bases from J, with 13 bases between. Germline-derived CDR1 and CDR2 are MGHRA and YSYEKL. This CDR3 contains 14 residues.

This clonotype was seen more than once but under ten times. Here the CDR3 omits its conserved ending phenylalanine or tryptophan, so a read error is the likely source. V and J are TRBV6-2 or TRBV6-3 and TRBJ1-2; D may be TRBD1 (5 bases). The CDR3 is 13 residues long. Germline V gives CDR1 MNHEY, CDR2 SVGEGT. Trimming stripped 2 bases from V and 3 bases from J, with 7 bases between. CDR3 bases: TGTGCCAGCAGTTACAAACAGGACTATGGCTACACCTTA. This encodes CASSYKQDYGYTL.

The CDR3 here is CSAKGRGSVATEAFF. Here the CDR3 DNA reads TGCAGTGCTAAGGGCAGGGGGAGTGTTGCCACTGAAGCTTTCTTT. The chain couples TRBV20-1 to TRBJ1-1, with TRBD1 matching 7 bases. The V segment lost 4 bases and the J segment 4 bases; nucleotides outside the gene matches: 12. Looked up from germline, CDR1 is DFQATT and CDR2 is SNEGSKA (reference sequence). The CDR3 consists of 15 residues.

The CDR3 DNA reads TGTGCCAGCTCACCGCCGGGAAGGGTACCTGAAGCTTTCTTT. It yields the protein CASSPPGRVPEAFF. The gene calls are TRBV18 and TRBJ1-1; the D is unclear. V was trimmed by 3 bases and J by 6 bases, leaving 14 bases between them. Germline lookup yields CDR1 KGHSH and CDR2 LQKENI. This CDR3 spans 14 amino acids.

This clonotype has more than one count but fewer than ten. V and J are TRBV3-1 and TRBJ1-4; no reliable D call. The germline gives CDR1 LGHDT, CDR2 YNNKEL (reference sequence). V lost 1 base and J lost 8, with 11 bases in between. CDR3 size: 14 residues. Written as DNA, the CDR3 is TGTGCCAGCAGCCAAGGTCAGTTCGAGGAAAAACTGTTTTTT. Protein product: CASSQGQFEEKLFF. Supplemented by reference TRBV3-1 and TRBJ1-4, the full variable domain reads DTAVSQTPKYLVTQMGNDKSIKCEQNLGHDTMYWYKQDSKKFLKIMFSYNNKELIINETVPNRFSPKSPDKAHLNLHINSLELGDSAVYFCASSQGQFEEKLFFGSGTQLSVL.